This entry concerns a single T cell receptor (beta chain). Its antigen is still unknown. This specimen belongs to a study of CD8+ T cells in alopecia areata. Germline CDR1 is SQVTM and CDR2 is ANQGSEA. The CDR3 is 13 residues long. The ends were cut back, 6 bases at V and 5 bases at J, with 13 bases in the middle. Treatment denoted: oral pan-JAK inhibitor, 5-10 mg twice daily. Regarding the study as a whole: Between patients, shared TCR sequences were less clear than in mice. This was possibly due in part to HLA diversity in the patient population.

Extracted RNA was reverse transcribed, and the resulting cDNA served as sequencing template. Profiled with immunoSEQ multiplex PCR; TCRdb holds only in-frame clones, not every one. Of some 240,000 clones in the sample, around three fifths are singletons; the top ten hold roughly 1.5%. The sample consisted of CD4+ T cells sorted from blood, taken at week 4, from a patient treated with tofacitinib. This sequence joins TRBV29-1 and TRBJ2-2, with D possibly being TRBD1 or TRBD2 (7 bases each). This clonotype was sampled from a human donor with alopecia areata. The DNA for the CDR3 is TGCAGCGTGAACAGGGGAGGGACCGGGGAGCTGTTTTTT. Amino acid sequence: CSVNRGGTGELFF.